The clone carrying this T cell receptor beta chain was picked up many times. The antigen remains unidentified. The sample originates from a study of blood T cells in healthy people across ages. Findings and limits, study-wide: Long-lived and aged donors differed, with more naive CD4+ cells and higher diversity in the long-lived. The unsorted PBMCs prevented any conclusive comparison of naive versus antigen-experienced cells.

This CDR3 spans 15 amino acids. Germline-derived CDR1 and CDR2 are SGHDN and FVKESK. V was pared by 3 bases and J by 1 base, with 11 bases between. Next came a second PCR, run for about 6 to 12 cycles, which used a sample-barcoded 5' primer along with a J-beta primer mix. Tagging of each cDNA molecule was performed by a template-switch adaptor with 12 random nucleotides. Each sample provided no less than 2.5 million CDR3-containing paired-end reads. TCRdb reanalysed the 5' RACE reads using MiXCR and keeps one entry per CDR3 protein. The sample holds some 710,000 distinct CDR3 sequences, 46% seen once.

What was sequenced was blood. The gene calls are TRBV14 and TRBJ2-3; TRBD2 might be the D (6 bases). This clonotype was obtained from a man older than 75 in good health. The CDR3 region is CASSQRGIRTDTQYF. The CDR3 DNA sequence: TGTGCCAGCAGCCAGCGGGGTATCCGCACAGATACGCAGTATTTT.